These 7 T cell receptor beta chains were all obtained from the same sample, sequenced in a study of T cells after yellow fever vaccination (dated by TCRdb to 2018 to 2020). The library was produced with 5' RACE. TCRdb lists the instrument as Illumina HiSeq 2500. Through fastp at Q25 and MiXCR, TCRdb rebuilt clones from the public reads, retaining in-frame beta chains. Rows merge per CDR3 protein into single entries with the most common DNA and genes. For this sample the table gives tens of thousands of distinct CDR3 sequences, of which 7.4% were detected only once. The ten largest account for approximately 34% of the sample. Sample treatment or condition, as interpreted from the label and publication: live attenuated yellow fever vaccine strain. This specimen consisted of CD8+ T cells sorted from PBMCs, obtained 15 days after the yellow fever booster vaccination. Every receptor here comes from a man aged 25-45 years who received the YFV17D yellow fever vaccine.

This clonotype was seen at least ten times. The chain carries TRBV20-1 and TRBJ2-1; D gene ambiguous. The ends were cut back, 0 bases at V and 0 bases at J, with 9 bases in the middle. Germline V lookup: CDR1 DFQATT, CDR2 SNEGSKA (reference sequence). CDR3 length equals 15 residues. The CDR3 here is CSARERWSSYNEQFF. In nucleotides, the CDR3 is TGCAGTGCTAGAGAGCGGTGGAGCTCCTACAATGAGCAGTTCTTC.

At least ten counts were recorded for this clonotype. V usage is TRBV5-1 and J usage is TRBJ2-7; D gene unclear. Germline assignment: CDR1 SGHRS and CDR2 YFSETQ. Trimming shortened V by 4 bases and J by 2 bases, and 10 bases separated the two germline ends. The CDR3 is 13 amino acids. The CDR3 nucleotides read TGCGCCAGCAGCCAATCTTCCGCCTACGAGCAGTACTTC. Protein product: CASSQSSAYEQYF.

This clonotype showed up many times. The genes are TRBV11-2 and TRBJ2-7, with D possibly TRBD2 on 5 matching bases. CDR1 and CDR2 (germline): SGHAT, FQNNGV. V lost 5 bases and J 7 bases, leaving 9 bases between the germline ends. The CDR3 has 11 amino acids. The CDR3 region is CASSPTGEQYF. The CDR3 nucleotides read TGTGCCAGCAGCCCCACGGGGGAGCAGTACTTC.

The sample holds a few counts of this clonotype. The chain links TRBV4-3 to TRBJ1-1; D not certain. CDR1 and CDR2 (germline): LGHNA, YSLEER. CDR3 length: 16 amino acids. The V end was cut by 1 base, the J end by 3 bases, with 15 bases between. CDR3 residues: CASSQGNRLPYTEAFF. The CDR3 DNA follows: TGCGCCAGCAGCCAAGGCAATCGATTGCCCTACACTGAAGCTTTCTTT.

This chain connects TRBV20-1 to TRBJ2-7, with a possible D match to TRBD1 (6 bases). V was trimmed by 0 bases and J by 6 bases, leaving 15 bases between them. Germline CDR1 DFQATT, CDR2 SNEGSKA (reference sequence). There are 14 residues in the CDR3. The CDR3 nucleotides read TGCAGTGCTAGAGATCCAGGGGTCGACTTCGAGCAGTACTTC. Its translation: CSARDPGVDFEQYF.

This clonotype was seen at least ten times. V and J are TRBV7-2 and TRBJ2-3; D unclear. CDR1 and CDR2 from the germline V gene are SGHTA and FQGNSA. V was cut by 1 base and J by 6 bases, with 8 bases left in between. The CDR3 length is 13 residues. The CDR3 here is CASSLERFDTQYF. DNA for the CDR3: TGTGCCAGCAGCTTAGAACGATTTGATACGCAGTATTTT.

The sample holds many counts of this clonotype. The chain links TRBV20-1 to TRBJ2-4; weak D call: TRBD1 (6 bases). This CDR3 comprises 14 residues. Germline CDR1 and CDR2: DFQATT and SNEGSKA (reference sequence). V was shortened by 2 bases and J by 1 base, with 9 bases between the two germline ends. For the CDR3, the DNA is TGCAGTGCTAGACGAAGGGGGGCCAAAAACATTCAGTACTTC. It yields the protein CSARRRGAKNIQYF.